This entry lists 9 T cell receptor beta chains sequenced from one sample in a study of blood T cell repertoires in COVID-19. Measured with immunoSEQ multiplex PCR; TCRdb has only the in-frame clones, and not every one. The profile shows under 50,000 clones, 80% to 85% of them singletons. The sample was peripheral blood. The receptors derive from a man aged 65-85 years with acute or convalescent COVID-19.

The chain employs TRBV19 and TRBJ1-4, with 8 bases matching TRBD1. The CDR3 covers 14 residues. Germline V gene data show CDR1 as LNHDA and CDR2 as SQIVND (reference sequence). The junction had 5 bases not matched to a gene; V was cut back by 3 bases and J by 8 bases. The CDR3 sequence: CASSISGGREKLFF. The CDR3 DNA sequence: TGTGCCAGTAGTATCTCAGGGGGCCGCGAAAAACTGTTTTTT. Full variable domain (missing parts from reference TRBV19 and TRBJ1-4): DGGITQSPKYLFRKEGQNVTLSCEQNLNHDAMYWYRQDPGQGLRLIYYSQIVNDFQKGDIAEGYSVSREKKESFPLTVTSAQKNPTAFYLCASSISGGREKLFFGSGTQLSVL.

This chain uses TRBV27 with TRBJ2-1, with D possibly matching TRBD2 (6 bases). CDR3 length equals 13 residues. In germline, CDR1 is MNHEY, CDR2 SMNVEV (reference sequence). V was pared by 5 bases and J by 9 bases, with 14 bases between. The CDR3, as DNA: TGTGCCAGCAGTCCCCGTGCGGGGACTGAGCAGTTCTTC. This sequence encodes CASSPRAGTEQFF.

This chain connects TRBV30 to TRBJ2-7; TRBD2 is a possible D gene (6 bases). Trimming stripped 2 bases from V and 5 bases from J, with 19 bases between. The CDR3 extends over 15 amino acids. Germline CDR1 is GTSNPN and CDR2 is SVGIG (reference sequence). The CDR3 protein is CAWSPGGLGEDEQYF. DNA for the CDR3: TGTGCCTGGAGTCCTGGGGGACTGGGGGAGGACGAGCAGTACTTC.

V and J are TRBV29-1 and TRBJ2-7, with 15 nucleotides matching TRBD2. Per the germline V gene, CDR1 is SQVTM and CDR2 is ANQGSEA. The CDR3 runs 16 residues. With 6 bases clipped from V and 0 bases from J, the junction kept 6 bases outside the gene matches. In nucleotides, the CDR3 is TGCAGCGTCGCGGGACTAGCGGGAGGCAACTCCTACGAGCAGTACTTC. Protein: CSVAGLAGGNSYEQYF.

The gene calls are TRBV18 and TRBJ2-7; TRBD1 aligns across 9 bases. Germline V gene lookup returns CDR1 KGHSH and CDR2 LQKENI. The length of the CDR3 is 13 residues. Losses at the gene ends were 1 base for V and 5 bases for J; bases not matched to a gene: 0. CDR3 residues: CASSPRTGDEQYF. CDR3 in DNA: TGTGCCAGCTCACCACGGACAGGGGACGAGCAGTACTTC.

The chain employs TRBV11-3 and TRBJ2-2, with D maybe TRBD2 (6 bases). Germline V gene lookup returns CDR1 SGHNT and CDR2 YENEEA. V shed 7 bases and J shed 5 bases, with 14 bases lying between them. This CDR3 contains 14 residues. The CDR3 bases are TGTGCCAGCACCTTCTCGGCGGGGACCGGGGAGCTGTTTTTT. Its protein product is CASTFSAGTGELFF.

The chain combines TRBV6-5 with TRBJ2-5; TRBD1 might be the D (5 bases). The CDR3 has 12 residues. V was shortened by 6 bases and J by 4 bases, with 9 bases between the two germline ends. Germline values: CDR1 MNHEY, CDR2 SVGAGI. CDR3 in DNA: TGTGCCAGCAGAGACAGTGGAGAGACCCAGTACTTC. The encoded protein is CASRDSGETQYF.

This clone has just a few counts. J is TRBJ1-2 and V is TRBV28; 10 bases agree with TRBD1. Germline V CDR1 and CDR2: MDHEN, SYDVKM. The CDR3 loop spans 13 amino acids. The J segment lost 8 bases and the V segment lost 5 bases, leaving 5 bases of the junction unmatched. CDR3 loop: CASSPATGGGYTF. The CDR3 region has the DNA TGTGCCAGCAGTCCAGCGACAGGGGGCGGCTACACCTTC.

This clone came up once. This rearrangement joins TRBV18 to TRBJ2-2, with 9 bases matching TRBD1. The CDR3 has 16 residues. V gave up 7 bases and J gave up 7 bases; unmatched junction bases: 13. Germline values: CDR1 KGHSH, CDR2 LQKENI. The CDR3: CASFTLQGADGGELFF. DNA for the CDR3: TGTGCCAGCTTCACCTTACAGGGGGCTGACGGCGGGGAGCTGTTTTTT.